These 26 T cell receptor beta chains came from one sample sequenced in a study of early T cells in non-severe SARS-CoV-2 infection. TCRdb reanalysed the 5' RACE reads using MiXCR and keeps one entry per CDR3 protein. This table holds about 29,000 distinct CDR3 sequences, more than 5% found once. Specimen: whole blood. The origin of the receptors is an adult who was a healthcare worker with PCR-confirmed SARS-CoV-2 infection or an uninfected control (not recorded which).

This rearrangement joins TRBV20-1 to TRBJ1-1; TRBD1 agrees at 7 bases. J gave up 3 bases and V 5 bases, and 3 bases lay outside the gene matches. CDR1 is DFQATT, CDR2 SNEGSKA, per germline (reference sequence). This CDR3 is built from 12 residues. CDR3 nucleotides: TGCAGTGCTCCTCAGGGGGACACTGAAGCTTTCTTT. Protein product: CSAPQGDTEAFF.

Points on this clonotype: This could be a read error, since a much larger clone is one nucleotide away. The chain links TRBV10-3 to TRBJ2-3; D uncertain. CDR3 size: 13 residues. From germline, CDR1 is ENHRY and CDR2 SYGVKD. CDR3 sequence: CAISEGYTDTQNF. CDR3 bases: TGTGCCATCAGTGAGGGTTACACAGATACGCAGAATTTT.

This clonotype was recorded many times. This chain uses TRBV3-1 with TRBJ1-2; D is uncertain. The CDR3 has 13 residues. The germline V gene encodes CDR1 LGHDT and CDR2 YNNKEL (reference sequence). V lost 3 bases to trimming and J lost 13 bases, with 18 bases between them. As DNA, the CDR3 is TGTGCCAGCAGCCATTTATCCGGGTCCGCAGGCACCTTC. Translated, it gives CASSHLSGSAGTF.

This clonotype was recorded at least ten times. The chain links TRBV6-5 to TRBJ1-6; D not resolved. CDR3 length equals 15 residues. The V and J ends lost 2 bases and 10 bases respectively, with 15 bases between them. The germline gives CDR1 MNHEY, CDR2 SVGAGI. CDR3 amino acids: CASSYLGPSESPLHF. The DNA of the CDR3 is TGTGCCAGCAGTTACCTAGGACCATCCGAGTCACCCCTCCACTTT.

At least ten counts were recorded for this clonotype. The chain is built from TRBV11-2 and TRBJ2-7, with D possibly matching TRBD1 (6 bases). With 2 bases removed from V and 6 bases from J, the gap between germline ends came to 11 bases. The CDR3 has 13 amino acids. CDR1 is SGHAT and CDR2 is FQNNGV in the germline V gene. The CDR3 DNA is TGTGCCAGCAGCTTATTCGGACAGAGCGAGCAGTACTTC. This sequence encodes CASSLFGQSEQYF.

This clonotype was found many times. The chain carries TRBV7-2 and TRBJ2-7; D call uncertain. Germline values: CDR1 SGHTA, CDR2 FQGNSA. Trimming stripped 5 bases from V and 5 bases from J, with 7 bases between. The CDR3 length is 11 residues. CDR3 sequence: CASSQYNEQYF. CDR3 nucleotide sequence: TGTGCCAGCAGCCAATACAACGAGCAGTACTTC.

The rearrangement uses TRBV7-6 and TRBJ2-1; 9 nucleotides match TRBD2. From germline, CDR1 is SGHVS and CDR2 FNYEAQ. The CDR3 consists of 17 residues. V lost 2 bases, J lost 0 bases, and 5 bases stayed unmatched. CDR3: CASSLSSGVSSYNEQFF. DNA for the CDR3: TGTGCCAGCAGCTTATCTAGCGGGGTAAGCTCCTACAATGAGCAGTTCTTC.

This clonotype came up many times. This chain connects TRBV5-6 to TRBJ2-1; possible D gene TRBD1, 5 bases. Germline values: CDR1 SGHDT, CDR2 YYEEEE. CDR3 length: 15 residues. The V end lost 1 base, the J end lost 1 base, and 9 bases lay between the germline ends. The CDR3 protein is CASSLMGLSYNEQFF. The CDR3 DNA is TGTGCCAGCAGCTTGATGGGGCTATCCTACAATGAGCAGTTCTTC.

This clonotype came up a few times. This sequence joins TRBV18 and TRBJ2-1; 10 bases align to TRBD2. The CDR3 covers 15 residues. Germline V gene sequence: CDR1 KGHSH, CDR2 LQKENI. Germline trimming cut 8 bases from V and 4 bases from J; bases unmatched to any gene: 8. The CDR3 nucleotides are TGTGCCAGCCGCCTCAGCGGGGGGGTTTACAATGAGCAGTTCTTC. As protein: CASRLSGGVYNEQFF.

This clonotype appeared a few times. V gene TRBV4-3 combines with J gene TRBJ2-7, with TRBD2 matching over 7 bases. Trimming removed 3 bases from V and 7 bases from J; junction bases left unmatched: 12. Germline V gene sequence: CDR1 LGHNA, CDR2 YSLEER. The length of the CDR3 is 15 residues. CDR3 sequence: CASSQKEGERGEQYF. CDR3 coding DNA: TGCGCCAGCAGCCAGAAGGAGGGCGAGCGGGGAGAGCAGTACTTC.

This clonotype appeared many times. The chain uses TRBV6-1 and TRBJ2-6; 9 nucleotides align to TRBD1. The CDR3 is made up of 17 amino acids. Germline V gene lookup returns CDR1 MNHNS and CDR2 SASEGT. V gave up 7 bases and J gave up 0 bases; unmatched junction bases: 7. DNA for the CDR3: TGTGCCAGCAATGCCGGGACAGGGACCTCTGGGGCCAACGTCCTGACTTTC. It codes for CASNAGTGTSGANVLTF.

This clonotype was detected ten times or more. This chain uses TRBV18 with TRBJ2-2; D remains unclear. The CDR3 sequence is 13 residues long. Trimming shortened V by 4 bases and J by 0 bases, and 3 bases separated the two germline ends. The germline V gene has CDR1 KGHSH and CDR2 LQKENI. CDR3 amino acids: CASSRTNTGELFF. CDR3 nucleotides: TGTGCCAGCTCACGAACGAACACCGGGGAGCTGTTTTTT. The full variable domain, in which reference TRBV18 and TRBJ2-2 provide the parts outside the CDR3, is NAGVMQNPRHLVRRRGQEARLRCSPMKGHSHVYWYRQLPEEGLKFMVYLQKENIIDESGMPKERFSAEFPKEGPSILRIQQVVRGDSAAYFCASSRTNTGELFFGEGSRLTVL.

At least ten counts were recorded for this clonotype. CDR3 sequence (DNA): TGTGCCAGCAGCCCCCGCGGACACAACACTGAAGCTTTCTTT. Protein product: CASSPRGHNTEAFF. This chain links TRBV3-1 with TRBJ1-1, with D perhaps TRBD1 (5 bases). In germline, CDR1 is LGHDT, CDR2 YNNKEL (reference sequence). The CDR3 spans 14 residues. V lost 4 bases and J lost 2, with 11 bases in between.

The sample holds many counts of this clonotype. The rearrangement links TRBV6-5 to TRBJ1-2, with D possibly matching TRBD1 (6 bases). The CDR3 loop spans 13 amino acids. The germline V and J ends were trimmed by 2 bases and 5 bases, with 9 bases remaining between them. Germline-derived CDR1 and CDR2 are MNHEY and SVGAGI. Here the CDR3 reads CASSYDRWYGYTF. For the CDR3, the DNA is TGTGCCAGCAGTTACGACAGGTGGTATGGCTACACCTTC.

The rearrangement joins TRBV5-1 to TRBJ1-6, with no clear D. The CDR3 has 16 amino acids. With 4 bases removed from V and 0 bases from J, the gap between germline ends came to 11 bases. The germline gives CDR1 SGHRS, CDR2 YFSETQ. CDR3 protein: CASSPETSSYNSPLHF. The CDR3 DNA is TGCGCCAGCAGCCCAGAGACGAGCTCCTATAATTCACCCCTCCACTTT. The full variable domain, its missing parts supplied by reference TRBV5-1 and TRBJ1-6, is KAGVTQTPRYLIKTRGQQVTLSCSPISGHRSVSWYQQTPGQGLQFLFEYFSETQRNKGNFPGRFSGRQFSNSRSEMNVSTLELGDSALYLCASSPETSSYNSPLHFGNGTRLTVT.

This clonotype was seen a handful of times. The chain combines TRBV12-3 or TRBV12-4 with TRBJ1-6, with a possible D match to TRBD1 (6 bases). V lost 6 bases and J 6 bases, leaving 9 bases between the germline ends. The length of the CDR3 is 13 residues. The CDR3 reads CASRDSSNSPLHF. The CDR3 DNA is TGTGCCAGCAGGGACAGTTCTAATTCACCCCTCCACTTT.

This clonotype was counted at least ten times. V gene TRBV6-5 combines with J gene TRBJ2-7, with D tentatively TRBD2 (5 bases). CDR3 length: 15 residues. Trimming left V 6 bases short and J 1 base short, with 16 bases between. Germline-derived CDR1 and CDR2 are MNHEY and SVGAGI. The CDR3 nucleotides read TGTGCCAGCAGCCCCGCCCTGGACTTGTCCTACGAGCAGTACTTC. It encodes CASSPALDLSYEQYF.

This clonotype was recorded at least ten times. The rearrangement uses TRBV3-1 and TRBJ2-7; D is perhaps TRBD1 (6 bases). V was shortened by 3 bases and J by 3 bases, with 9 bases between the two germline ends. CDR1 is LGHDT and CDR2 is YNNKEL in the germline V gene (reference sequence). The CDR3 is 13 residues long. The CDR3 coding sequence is TGTGCCAGCAGCCAGGACAGATTCTACGAGCAGTACTTC. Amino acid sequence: CASSQDRFYEQYF.

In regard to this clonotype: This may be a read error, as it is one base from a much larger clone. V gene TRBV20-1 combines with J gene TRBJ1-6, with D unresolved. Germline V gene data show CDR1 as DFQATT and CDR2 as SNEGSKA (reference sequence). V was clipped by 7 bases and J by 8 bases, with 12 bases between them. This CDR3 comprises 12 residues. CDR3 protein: CSGGEGYSPLHF. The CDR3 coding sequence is TGCAGTGGGGGAGAGGGTTATTCACCCCTCCACTTT.

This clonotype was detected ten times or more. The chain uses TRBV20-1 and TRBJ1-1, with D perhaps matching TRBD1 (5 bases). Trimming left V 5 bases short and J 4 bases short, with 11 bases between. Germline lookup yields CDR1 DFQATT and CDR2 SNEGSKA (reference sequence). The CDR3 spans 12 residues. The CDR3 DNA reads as TGCAGTGCTCTGAGGGGTGGCACTGAAGCTTTCTTT. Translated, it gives CSALRGGTEAFF.

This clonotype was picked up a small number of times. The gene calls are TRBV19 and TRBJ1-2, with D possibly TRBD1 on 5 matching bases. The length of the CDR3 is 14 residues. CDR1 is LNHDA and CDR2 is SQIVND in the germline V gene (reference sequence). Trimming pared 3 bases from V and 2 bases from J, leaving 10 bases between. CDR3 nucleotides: TGTGCCAGTAGTATTCCGGGGGACAACTATGGCTACACCTTC. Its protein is CASSIPGDNYGYTF.

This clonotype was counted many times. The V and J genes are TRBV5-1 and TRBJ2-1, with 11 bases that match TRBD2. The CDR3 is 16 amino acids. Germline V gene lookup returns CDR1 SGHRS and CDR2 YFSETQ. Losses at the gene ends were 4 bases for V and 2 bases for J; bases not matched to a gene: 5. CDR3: CASSTGTSGPYNEQFF. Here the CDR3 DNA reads TGCGCCAGCAGCACCGGGACTAGCGGCCCCTACAATGAGCAGTTCTTC.

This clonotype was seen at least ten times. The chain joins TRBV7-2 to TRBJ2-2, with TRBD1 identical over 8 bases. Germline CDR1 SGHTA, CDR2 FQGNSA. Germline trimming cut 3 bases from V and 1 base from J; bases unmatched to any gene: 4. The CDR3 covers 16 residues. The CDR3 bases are TGTGCCAGCAGCTTTTGGACAGGGCTGAACACCGGGGAGCTGTTTTTT. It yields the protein CASSFWTGLNTGELFF.

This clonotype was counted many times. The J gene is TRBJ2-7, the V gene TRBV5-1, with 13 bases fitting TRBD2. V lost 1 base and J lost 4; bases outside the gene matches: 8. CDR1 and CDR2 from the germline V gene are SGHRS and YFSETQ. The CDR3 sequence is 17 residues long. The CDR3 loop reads CASSLPPGTSGTYEQYF. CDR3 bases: TGCGCCAGCAGCTTGCCCCCCGGGACTAGCGGGACATACGAGCAGTACTTC.

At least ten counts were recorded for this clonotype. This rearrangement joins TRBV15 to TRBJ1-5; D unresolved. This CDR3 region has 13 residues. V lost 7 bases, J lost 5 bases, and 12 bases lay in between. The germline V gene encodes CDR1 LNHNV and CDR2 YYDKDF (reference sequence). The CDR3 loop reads CATTVKGDQPQHF. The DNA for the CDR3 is TGTGCCACCACTGTGAAGGGCGATCAGCCCCAGCATTTT. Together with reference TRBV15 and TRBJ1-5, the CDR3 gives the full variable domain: DAMVIQNPRYQVTQFGKPVTLSCSQTLNHNVMYWYQQKSSQAPKLLFHYYDKDFNNEADTPDNFQSRRPNTSFCFLDIRSPGLGDTAMYLCATTVKGDQPQHFGDGTRLSIL.

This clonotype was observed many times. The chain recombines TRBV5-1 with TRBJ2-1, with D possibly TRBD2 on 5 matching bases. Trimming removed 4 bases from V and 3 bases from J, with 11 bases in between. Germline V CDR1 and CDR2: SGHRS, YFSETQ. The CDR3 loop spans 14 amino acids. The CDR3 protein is CASSPKTNYNEQFF. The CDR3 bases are TGCGCCAGCAGCCCCAAGACTAACTACAATGAGCAGTTCTTC. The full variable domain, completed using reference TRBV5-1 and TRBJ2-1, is KAGVTQTPRYLIKTRGQQVTLSCSPISGHRSVSWYQQTPGQGLQFLFEYFSETQRNKGNFPGRFSGRQFSNSRSEMNVSTLELGDSALYLCASSPKTNYNEQFFGPGTRLTVL.